This TCR beta chain was obtained from a study of CD8+CD57+ T cells in acquired aplastic anemia. Study-wide results and limits: CD8+CD57+ cells from patients were less diverse than total CD4+ and CD8+ pools. In CD8+ cells, Simpson's diversity showed no significant difference between patients and controls.

Sequencing was done on patients that had shown CD8+CD57+ cell expansion by flow cytometry. Further sequencing, limited to a sixth of the 12 patients, targeted CD8+CD57+ effector memory cells as well. Every patient presented with severe acquired aplastic anemia. Beads enriched the CD8+CD57+ cells, and these gave a mean 1.6 ug DNA. In its sample, this clonotype was seen many times. The antigen is not known. This CDR3 contains 14 residues. Germline-derived CDR1 and CDR2 are SGHAT and FQNNGV. V gave up 1 base and J gave up 7 bases; unmatched junction bases: 7. Genomic DNA was employed as the template in profiling TCR beta VDJ and CDR3. TCRdb reprocessed the reads with MiXCR, giving one entry per CDR3 protein. The data show about 20,000 distinct CDR3 sequences, almost 40% seen once.

This chain joins TRBV11-2 and TRBJ2-7, with 7 bases that match TRBD1. The TCR originated in a human donor with aplastic anemia. What was sequenced was CD8+CD57+ T cells sorted from PBMCs. Specified subset: bead-enriched CD8+CD57+ effector memory T cells from SAA patients. The CDR3 DNA is TGTGCCAGCAGCTTAGGACAGGGTCTGGAGGAGCAGTACTTC. Protein product: CASSLGQGLEEQYF.